This T cell receptor (beta chain) came from a study of pediatric ulcerative colitis. Controls had normal endoscopy and no IBD diagnosis within a year. Study-level findings and limits: Blood-rectal clonal overlap within each person was significantly higher in ulcerative colitis patients than controls. No controls had the two rectal clonotypes shared by ulcerative colitis patients.

A remark on this clone: Antigen specificity is unknown.

The assay was run at survey level. Clones were read by immunoSEQ multiplex PCR, and TCRdb kept only the in-frame ones, dropping some. The profile shows under 70,000 clones, about 90% of them singletons. This sequence was found in a boy aged 5-17 years who was a control in a study of pediatric ulcerative colitis. The specimen was blood.

The CDR3 region has the DNA TGTGCCAGCAGCTTAGTAGGGGGAAACACCATATATTTT. This translates into CASSLVGGNTIYF. The V and J genes are TRBV7-9 and TRBJ1-3; D gene unclear. V was cut by 1 base and J by 4 bases, with 5 bases left in between. The germline V gene has CDR1 SEHNR and CDR2 FQNEAQ (reference sequence). The CDR3 sequence is 13 residues long.